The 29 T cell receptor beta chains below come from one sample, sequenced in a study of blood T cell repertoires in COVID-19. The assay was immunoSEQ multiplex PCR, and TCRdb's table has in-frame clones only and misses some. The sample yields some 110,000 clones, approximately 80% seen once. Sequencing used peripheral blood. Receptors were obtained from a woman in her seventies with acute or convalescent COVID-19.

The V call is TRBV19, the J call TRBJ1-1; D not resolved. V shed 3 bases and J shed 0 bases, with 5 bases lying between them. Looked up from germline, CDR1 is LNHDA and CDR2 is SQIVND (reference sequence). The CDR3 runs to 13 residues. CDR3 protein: CASSIVLNTEAFF. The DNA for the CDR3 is TGTGCCAGTAGTATCGTTCTGAACACTGAAGCTTTCTTT. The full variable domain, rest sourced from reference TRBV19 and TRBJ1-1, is DGGITQSPKYLFRKEGQNVTLSCEQNLNHDAMYWYRQDPGQGLRLIYYSQIVNDFQKGDIAEGYSVSREKKESFPLTVTSAQKNPTAFYLCASSIVLNTEAFFGQGTRLTVV.

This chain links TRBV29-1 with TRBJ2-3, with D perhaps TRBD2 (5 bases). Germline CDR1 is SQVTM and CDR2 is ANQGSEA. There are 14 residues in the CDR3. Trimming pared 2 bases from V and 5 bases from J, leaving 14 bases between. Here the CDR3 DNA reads TGCAGCGTTGAAAAGGGAGAGCAAGGAGATACGCAGTATTTT. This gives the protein CSVEKGEQGDTQYF.

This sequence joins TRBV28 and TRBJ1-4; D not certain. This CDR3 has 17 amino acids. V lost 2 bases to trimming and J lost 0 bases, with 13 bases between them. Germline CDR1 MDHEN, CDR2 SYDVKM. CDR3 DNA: TGTGCCAGCAGTTTAACGGACGGGGAAGCAACTAATGAAAAACTGTTTTTT. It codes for CASSLTDGEATNEKLFF.

CDR3 in amino acids: CASSISDWYNEQFF. The CDR3 DNA reads TGTGCCAGTAGTATAAGTGACTGGTACAATGAGCAGTTCTTC. The chain has TRBV19 and TRBJ2-1; D is uncertain. CDR1 and CDR2 (germline): LNHDA, SQIVND (reference sequence). V lost 2 bases and J lost 4, with 9 bases in between. The CDR3 contains 14 residues.

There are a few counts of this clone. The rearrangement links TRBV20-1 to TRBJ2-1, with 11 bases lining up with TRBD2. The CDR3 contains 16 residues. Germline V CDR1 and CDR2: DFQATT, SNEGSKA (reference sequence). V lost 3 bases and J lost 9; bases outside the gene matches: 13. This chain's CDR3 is CSASGVTSGSMSEQFF. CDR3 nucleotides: TGCAGTGCTAGTGGGGTAACTAGCGGGAGTATGAGTGAGCAGTTCTTC.

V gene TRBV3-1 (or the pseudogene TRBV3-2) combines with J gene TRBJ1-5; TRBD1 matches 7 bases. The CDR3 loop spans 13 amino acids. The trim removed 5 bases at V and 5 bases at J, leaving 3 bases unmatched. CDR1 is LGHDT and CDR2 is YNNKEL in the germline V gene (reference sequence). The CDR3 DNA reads TGTGCCAGCAGCAGGGGGCTGGATCAGCCCCAGCATTTT. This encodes CASSRGLDQPQHF.

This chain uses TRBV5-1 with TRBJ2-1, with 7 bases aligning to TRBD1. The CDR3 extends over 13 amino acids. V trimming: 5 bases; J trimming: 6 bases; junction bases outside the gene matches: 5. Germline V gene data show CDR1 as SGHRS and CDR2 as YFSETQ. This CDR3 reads CASRSTGVNEQFF. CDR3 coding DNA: TGCGCCAGCAGAAGTACAGGGGTCAATGAGCAGTTCTTC.

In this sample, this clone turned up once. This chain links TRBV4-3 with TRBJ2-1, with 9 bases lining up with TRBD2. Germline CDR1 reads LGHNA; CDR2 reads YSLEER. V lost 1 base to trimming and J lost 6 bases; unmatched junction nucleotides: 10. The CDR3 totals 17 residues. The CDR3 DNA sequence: TGCGCCAGCAGCCAAGCGATACGGCTAGCGGGGTTCAATGAGCAGTTCTTC. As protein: CASSQAIRLAGFNEQFF.

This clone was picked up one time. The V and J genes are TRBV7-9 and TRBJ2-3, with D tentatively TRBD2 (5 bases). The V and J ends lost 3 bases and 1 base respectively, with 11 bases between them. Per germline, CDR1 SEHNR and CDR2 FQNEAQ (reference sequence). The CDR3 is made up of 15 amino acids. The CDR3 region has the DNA TGTGCCAGCAGCTTTGGAGCGGATGGCACAGATACGCAGTATTTT. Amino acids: CASSFGADGTDTQYF.

CDR3 coding DNA: TGTGCCTGGAGTGTGGGACCAGCGGGGACAGATACGCAGTATTTT. It encodes CAWSVGPAGTDTQYF. The chain uses TRBV30 and TRBJ2-3; the match to TRBD2 covers 7 bases. Germline V lookup: CDR1 GTSNPN, CDR2 SVGIG (reference sequence). CDR3 length: 15 amino acids. V shed 0 bases, J shed 3 bases, and the junction held 6 bases outside the gene matches.

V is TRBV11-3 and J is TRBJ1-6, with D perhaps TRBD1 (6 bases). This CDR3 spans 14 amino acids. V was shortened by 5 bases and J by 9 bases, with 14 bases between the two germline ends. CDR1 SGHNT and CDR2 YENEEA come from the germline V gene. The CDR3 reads CASSLGQPGSPLHF. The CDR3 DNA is TGTGCCAGCAGCCTGGGACAACCAGGTTCACCCCTCCACTTT.

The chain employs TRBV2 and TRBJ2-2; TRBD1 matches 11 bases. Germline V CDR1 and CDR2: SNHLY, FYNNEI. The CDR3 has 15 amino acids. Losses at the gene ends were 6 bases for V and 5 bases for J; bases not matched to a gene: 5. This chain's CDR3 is CASSRGQGETGELFF. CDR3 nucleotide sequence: TGTGCCAGCAGCCGGGGACAGGGGGAAACCGGGGAGCTGTTTTTT.

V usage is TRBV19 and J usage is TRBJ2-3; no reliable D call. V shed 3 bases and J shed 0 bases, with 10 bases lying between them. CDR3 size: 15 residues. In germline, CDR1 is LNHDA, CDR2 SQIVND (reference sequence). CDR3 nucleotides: TGTGCCAGTAGTATGTCAGTCTCTAGCACAGATACGCAGTATTTT. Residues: CASSMSVSSTDTQYF.

CDR3 sequence: CASSYSASNYGYTF. In nucleotides, the CDR3 is TGTGCCAGCAGTTACTCAGCGAGTAACTATGGCTACACCTTC. The chain couples TRBV6-5 to TRBJ1-2, with D unresolved. This CDR3 spans 14 amino acids. The germline V gene encodes CDR1 MNHEY and CDR2 SVGAGI. Between the trimmed V and J ends, which lost 0 bases and 1 base, there was a span of 6 bases.

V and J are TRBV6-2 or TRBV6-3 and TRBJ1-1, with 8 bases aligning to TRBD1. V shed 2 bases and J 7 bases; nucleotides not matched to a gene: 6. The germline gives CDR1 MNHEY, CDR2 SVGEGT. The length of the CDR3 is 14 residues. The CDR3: CASSYRQGAGEAFF. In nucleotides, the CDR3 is TGTGCCAGCAGTTACCGGCAGGGGGCAGGTGAAGCTTTCTTT.

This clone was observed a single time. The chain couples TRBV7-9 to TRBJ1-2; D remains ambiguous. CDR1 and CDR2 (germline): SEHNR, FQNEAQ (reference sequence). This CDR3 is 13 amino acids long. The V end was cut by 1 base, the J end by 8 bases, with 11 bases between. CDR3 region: CASSLVRGGGYTF. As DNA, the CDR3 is TGTGCCAGCAGCTTAGTCCGGGGTGGAGGCTACACCTTC.

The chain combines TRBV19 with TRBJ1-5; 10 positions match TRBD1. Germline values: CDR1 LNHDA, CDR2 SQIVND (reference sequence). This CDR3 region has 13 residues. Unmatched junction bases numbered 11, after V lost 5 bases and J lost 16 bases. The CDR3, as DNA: TGTGCCAGTAGTGCTGCAGGGACAGGGGTTTTTCATTTT. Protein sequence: CASSAAGTGVFHF.

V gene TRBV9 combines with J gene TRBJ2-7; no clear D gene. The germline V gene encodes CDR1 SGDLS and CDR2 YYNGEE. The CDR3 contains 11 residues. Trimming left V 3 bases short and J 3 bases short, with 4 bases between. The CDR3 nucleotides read TGTGCCAGCAGCGACAACTACGAGCAGTACTTC. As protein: CASSDNYEQYF. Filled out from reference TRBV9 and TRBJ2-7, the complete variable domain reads DSGVTQTPKHLITATGQRVTLRCSPRSGDLSVYWYQQSLDQGLQFLIQYYNGEERAKGNILERFSAQQFPDLHSELNLSSLELGDSALYFCASSDNYEQYFGPGTRLTVT.

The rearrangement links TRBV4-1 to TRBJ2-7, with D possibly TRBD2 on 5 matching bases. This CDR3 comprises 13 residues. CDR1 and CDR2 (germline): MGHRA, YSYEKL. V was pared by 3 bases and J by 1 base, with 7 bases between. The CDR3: CASSHRGSYEQYF. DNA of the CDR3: TGCGCCAGCAGCCATCGGGGTTCCTACGAGCAGTACTTC.

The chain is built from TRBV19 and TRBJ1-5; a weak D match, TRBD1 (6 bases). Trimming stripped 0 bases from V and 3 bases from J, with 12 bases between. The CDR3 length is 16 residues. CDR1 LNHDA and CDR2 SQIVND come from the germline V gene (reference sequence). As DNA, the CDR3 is TGTGCCAGTAGTATAGAAGTTGGACAGAACAATCAGCCCCAGCATTTT. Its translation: CASSIEVGQNNQPQHF.

CDR3: CASSLVRAGEGNEQFF. CDR3 nucleotide sequence: TGCGCCAGCAGCTTGGTCCGGGCGGGAGAGGGCAATGAGCAGTTCTTC. This rearrangement joins TRBV5-1 to TRBJ2-1; 7 nucleotides agree with TRBD2. Trimming took 0 bases from V and 6 from J; bases not matched to a gene: 9. Germline lookup yields CDR1 SGHRS and CDR2 YFSETQ. CDR3 size: 16 residues.

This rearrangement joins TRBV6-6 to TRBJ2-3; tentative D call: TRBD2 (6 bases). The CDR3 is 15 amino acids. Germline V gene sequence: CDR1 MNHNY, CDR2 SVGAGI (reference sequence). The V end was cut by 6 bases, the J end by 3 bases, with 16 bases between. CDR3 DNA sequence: TGTGCCAGCAGCCTGTCGACTAGAGTGACAGATACGCAGTATTTT. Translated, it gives CASSLSTRVTDTQYF.

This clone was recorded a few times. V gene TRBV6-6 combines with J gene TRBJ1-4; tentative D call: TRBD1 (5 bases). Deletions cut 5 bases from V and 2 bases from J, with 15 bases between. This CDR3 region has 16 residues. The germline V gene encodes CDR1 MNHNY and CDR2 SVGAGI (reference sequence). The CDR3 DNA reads TGTGCCAGCAGTCCCCGGGACTTGGCGACTAATGAAAAACTGTTTTTT. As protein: CASSPRDLATNEKLFF.

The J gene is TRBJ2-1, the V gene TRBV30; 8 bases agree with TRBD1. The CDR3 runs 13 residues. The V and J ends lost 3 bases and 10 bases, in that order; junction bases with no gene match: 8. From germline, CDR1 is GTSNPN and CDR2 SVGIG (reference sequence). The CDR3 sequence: CAWRRTGLGEQFF. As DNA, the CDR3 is TGTGCCTGGAGGCGGACAGGGTTGGGGGAGCAGTTCTTC.

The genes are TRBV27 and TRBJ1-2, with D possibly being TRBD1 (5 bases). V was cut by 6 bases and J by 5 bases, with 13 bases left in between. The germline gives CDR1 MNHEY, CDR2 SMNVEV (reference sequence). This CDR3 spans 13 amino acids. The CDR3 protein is CASRPQGPYGYTF. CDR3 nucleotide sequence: TGTGCCAGCAGGCCCCAGGGTCCTTATGGCTACACCTTC.

CDR3 protein: CASSVEGRGRYGYTF. CDR3 coding DNA: TGTGCCAGCAGCGTAGAGGGCAGGGGGAGATATGGCTACACCTTC. V and J are TRBV9 and TRBJ1-2; 7 bases match TRBD1. CDR1 SGDLS and CDR2 YYNGEE come from the germline V gene. V dropped 0 bases and J dropped 5; count of bases not matched to a gene: 7. This CDR3 contains 15 residues.

CDR3 bases: TGTGCCAGCAGTTACCGGGACAGGGCTTATGGAAACACCATATATTTT. The encoded protein is CASSYRDRAYGNTIYF. The J gene is TRBJ1-3, the V gene TRBV6-5, with 9 bases lining up with TRBD1. The V gene end was trimmed by 2 bases and the J gene end by 3 bases; junction bases not matched to a gene: 5. This CDR3 is built from 16 residues. CDR1 and CDR2 (germline): MNHEY, SVGAGI.

CDR3 coding DNA: TGCGCCAGCAGCAGAACCTTCGACACGAATAATGAGCAGTTCTTC. Translated: CASSRTFDTNNEQFF. The J gene is TRBJ2-1, the V gene TRBV5-1; no definite D call. Between the trimmed V and J ends, which lost 4 bases and 7 bases, there was a span of 18 bases. This CDR3 is 15 amino acids long. Germline CDR1 and CDR2: SGHRS and YFSETQ.

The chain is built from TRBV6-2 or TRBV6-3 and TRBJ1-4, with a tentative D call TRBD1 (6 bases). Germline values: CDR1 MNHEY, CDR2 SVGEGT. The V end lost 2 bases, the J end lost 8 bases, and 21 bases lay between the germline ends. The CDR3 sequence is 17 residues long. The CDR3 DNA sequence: TGTGCCAGCAGTTACGTCCCGGGACATTCCCGAGAAGAAAAACTGTTTTTT. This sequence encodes CASSYVPGHSREEKLFF.